These T cell receptor beta chains were read from a single sample in a study of blood T cell repertoires in COVID-19. Sequencing was performed with immunoSEQ multiplex PCR; in TCRdb, only in-frame clones are kept and a portion is missing. The sample has about 200,000 clones; roughly 84% are singletons. Sequenced: peripheral blood. The receptor set was obtained from a woman in her forties who had recovered from COVID-19. Both conserved end residues are part of each CDR3. Fields, in order: clone size, J gene, D gene, V gene, CDR3 protein, CDR3 DNA. D genes are given only for firm matches. The size entry is marked missing in some rows and otherwise reads once, few, many or a size class.

size: -; J: TRBJ1-5; D: -; V: TRBV28; CDR3: CASSLRGQPQHF; DNA: TGTGCCAGCAGTTTGCGAGGTCAGCCCCAGCATTTT
size: -; J: TRBJ1-2; D: -; V: TRBV28; CDR3: CASGRGTTQHYGYTF; DNA: TGTGCCAGCGGGAGGGGCACGACCCAGCATTATGGCTACACCTTC
size: -; J: TRBJ2-2; D: -; V: TRBV27; CDR3: CASRGGAAIDTGELFF; DNA: TGTGCCAGCCGAGGGGGGGCGGCTATTGACACCGGGGAGCTGTTTTTT
size: once; J: TRBJ1-2; D: -; V: TRBV5-1; CDR3: CASSLIRGAGGYGYTF; DNA: TGCGCCAGCAGCTTGATTCGGGGGGCCGGAGGCTATGGCTACACCTTC
size: -; J: TRBJ2-4; D: TRBD1; V: TRBV4-3; CDR3: CASSQETGGKNIQYF; DNA: TGCGCCAGCAGCCAGGAGACAGGGGGCAAAAACATTCAGTACTTC
size: -; J: TRBJ2-5; D: -; V: TRBV7-6; CDR3: CASSLSGTPQGETQYF; DNA: TGTGCCAGCAGCTTATCTGGGACTCCTCAGGGAGAGACCCAGTACTTC
size: -; J: TRBJ1-2; D: -; V: TRBV18; CDR3: CASSPPTEAGNYGYTF; DNA: TGTGCCAGCTCACCTCCGACAGAGGCCGGTAACTATGGCTACACCTTC
size: -; J: TRBJ1-5; D: -; V: TRBV27; CDR3: CASALRVGNQPQHF; DNA: TGTGCCAGCGCTCTGAGGGTGGGCAATCAGCCCCAGCATTTT
size: -; J: TRBJ2-7; D: -; V: TRBV21-1; CDR3: CASSVPGQGQDEQYF; DNA: TGTGCCAGCAGCGTACCGGGACAGGGGCAAGACGAGCAGTACTTC
size: -; J: TRBJ1-4; D: TRBD1; V: TRBV2; CDR3: CASRQEQGREKLFF; DNA: TGTGCCAGCAGGCAGGAACAGGGGAGGGAAAAACTGTTTTTT
size: -; J: TRBJ2-2; D: TRBD1; V: TRBV24-1; CDR3: CATSTGAGELFF; DNA: TGTGCCACCAGCACAGGGGCCGGGGAGCTGTTTTTT
size: -; J: TRBJ1-6; D: -; V: TRBV19; CDR3: CASSTYSNNSPLHF; DNA: TGTGCCAGTAGTACGTACAGCAATAATTCACCCCTCCACTTT
size: -; J: TRBJ1-4; D: TRBD1; V: TRBV2; CDR3: CASGRQGLNEKLFF; DNA: TGTGCCAGCGGCAGACAGGGGTTGAATGAAAAACTGTTTTTT
size: -; J: TRBJ2-1; D: TRBD1; V: TRBV24-1; CDR3: CATSDSGQGTYNEQFF; DNA: TGTGCCACCAGTGATTCGGGACAGGGCACCTACAATGAGCAGTTCTTC
size: -; J: TRBJ1-2; D: TRBD1; V: TRBV28; CDR3: CASSSGTGVYYGYTF; DNA: TGTGCCAGCAGTTCGGGGACAGGGGTTTACTATGGCTACACCTTC
size: once; J: TRBJ1-5; D: -; V: TRBV18; CDR3: CASSSDKTLRNQPQHF; DNA: TGTGCCAGCTCATCAGACAAAACTCTCCGAAATCAGCCCCAGCATTTT
size: few; J: TRBJ2-3; D: TRBD2; V: TRBV6-5; CDR3: CASSYAGGTDTQYF; DNA: TGTGCCAGCAGTTACGCGGGAGGGACAGATACGCAGTATTTT
size: -; J: TRBJ1-2; D: -; V: TRBV2; CDR3: CASSVGGGARGYTF; DNA: TGTGCCAGCTCGGTTGGCGGGGGGGCTAGAGGCTACACCTTC
size: -; J: TRBJ2-2; D: TRBD1; V: TRBV5-1; CDR3: CASSPIPGQGVTGELFF; DNA: TGCGCCAGCAGCCCCATCCCGGGACAGGGGGTCACCGGGGAGCTGTTTTTT
size: -; J: TRBJ1-5; D: -; V: TRBV27; CDR3: CASSLDRYNQPQHF; DNA: TGTGCCAGCAGTTTAGACAGATACAATCAGCCCCAGCATTTT
size: -; J: TRBJ1-5; D: -; V: TRBV28; CDR3: CASSRTSSNQPQHF; DNA: TGTGCCAGCAGTCGGACAAGTAGCAATCAGCCCCAGCATTTT
size: -; J: TRBJ1-3; D: -; V: TRBV5-1; CDR3: CASSLGASSGNTIYF; DNA: TGCGCCAGCAGCTTGGGGGCAAGCTCTGGAAACACCATATATTTT
size: -; J: TRBJ2-1; D: TRBD1; V: TRBV7-8; CDR3: CASSPGPGQGINEQFF; DNA: TGTGCCAGCAGCCCCGGCCCGGGACAGGGCATCAATGAGCAGTTCTTC
size: -; J: TRBJ1-5; D: TRBD1; V: TRBV7-8; CDR3: CASSSQGDQPQHF; DNA: TGTGCCAGCAGCTCCCAGGGGGATCAGCCCCAGCATTTT
size: -; J: TRBJ1-5; D: -; V: TRBV6-4; CDR3: CASSAGFDQPQHF; DNA: TGTGCCAGCAGTGCGGGTTTTGATCAGCCCCAGCATTTT
size: -; J: TRBJ1-1; D: -; V: TRBV7-2; CDR3: CASSLSWGRVSNTEAFF; DNA: TGTGCCAGCAGCTTATCTTGGGGGAGGGTGAGTAACACTGAAGCTTTCTTT
size: few; J: TRBJ1-6; D: -; V: TRBV7-2; CDR3: CASSLGAAALGSPLHF; DNA: TGTGCCAGCAGCTTAGGTGCGGCGGCTCTGGGTTCACCCCTCCACTTT
size: -; J: TRBJ2-3; D: -; V: TRBV15; CDR3: CATSRDKGSAPPTDTQYF; DNA: TGTGCCACCAGCAGAGATAAGGGTAGCGCCCCCCCCACAGATACGCAGTATTTT
size: -; J: TRBJ2-7; D: TRBD1; V: TRBV6-1; CDR3: CASSDPGTGAGAGYEQYF; DNA: TGTGCCAGCAGTGACCCCGGGACAGGGGCGGGGGCAGGGTACGAGCAGTACTTC
size: -; J: TRBJ2-5; D: TRBD1; V: TRBV3-1/TRBV3-2; CDR3: CASSPTYRGKVETQYF; DNA: TGTGCCAGCAGCCCAACCTACAGGGGGAAGGTCGAGACCCAGTACTTC
size: -; J: TRBJ1-2; D: TRBD1; V: TRBV18; CDR3: CASSPTGGQGYTF; DNA: TGTGCCAGCTCACCCACAGGGGGCCAAGGCTACACCTTC
size: -; J: TRBJ1-3; D: -; V: TRBV28; CDR3: CASSLRLTDTIYF; DNA: TGTGCCAGCAGTTTAAGATTGACAGACACCATATATTTT
size: -; J: TRBJ2-4; D: -; V: TRBV24-1; CDR3: CATSDPGDIQYF; DNA: TGTGCCACCAGTGATCCGGGAGACATTCAGTACTTC
size: -; J: TRBJ2-7; D: TRBD2; V: TRBV5-5; CDR3: CASSLLAGGPSGEQYF; DNA: TGTGCCAGCAGCTTGTTGGCGGGAGGGCCCTCGGGCGAGCAGTACTTC
size: -; J: TRBJ1-2; D: TRBD1; V: TRBV7-2; CDR3: CASSLGYRGGYTF; DNA: TGTGCCAGCAGCTTAGGCTACAGGGGGGGCTACACCTTC
size: -; J: TRBJ2-7; D: TRBD1; V: TRBV12-3/TRBV12-4; CDR3: CASSWTGAYEQYF; DNA: TGTGCCAGCTCTTGGACAGGGGCCTACGAGCAGTACTTC
size: once; J: TRBJ1-2; D: -; V: TRBV6-5; CDR3: CASSLDGQADGYTF; DNA: TGTGCCAGCAGTCTTGACGGACAAGCAGATGGCTACACCTTC
size: once; J: TRBJ1-3; D: -; V: TRBV9; CDR3: CASSRGQSSGNTIYF; DNA: TGTGCCAGCAGCCGTGGACAGAGCTCTGGAAACACCATATATTTT
size: -; J: TRBJ2-4; D: -; V: TRBV2; CDR3: CASSVTSNIQYF; DNA: TGTGCCAGCAGTGTGACTAGTAACATTCAGTACTTC
size: few; J: TRBJ2-7; D: TRBD1; V: TRBV7-8; CDR3: CASSYRQGAYEQYF; DNA: TGTGCCAGCAGCTATCGACAGGGGGCCTACGAGCAGTACTTC
size: -; J: TRBJ2-1; D: TRBD2; V: TRBV5-1; CDR3: CASSITTSGRANEQFF; DNA: TGCGCCAGCAGCATAACGACTAGCGGGAGGGCCAATGAGCAGTTCTTC
size: -; J: TRBJ2-7; D: TRBD2; V: TRBV4-3; CDR3: CASSQARAGSSYEQYF; DNA: TGCGCCAGCAGCCAAGCAAGAGCGGGGTCCTCCTACGAGCAGTACTTC
size: -; J: TRBJ1-3; D: -; V: TRBV12-2; CDR3: CASRDDRGLIYSGNTIYF; DNA: TGTGCAAGTCGCGATGACAGGGGACTCATTTACTCTGGAAACACCATATATTTT
size: -; J: TRBJ2-4; D: -; V: TRBV10-3; CDR3: CAIETSSKNIQYF; DNA: TGTGCCATCGAAACTAGTTCCAAAAACATTCAGTACTTC
size: -; J: TRBJ2-3; D: TRBD2; V: TRBV7-7; CDR3: CASSYGGEWNTQYF; DNA: TGTGCCAGCAGCTACGGGGGGGAATGGAATACGCAGTATTTT
size: -; J: TRBJ1-4; D: -; V: TRBV24-1; CDR3: CATSDSGEANEKLFF; DNA: TGTGCCACCAGTGATTCCGGGGAGGCTAATGAAAAACTGTTTTTT
size: -; J: TRBJ2-7; D: TRBD1; V: TRBV5-1; CDR3: CASSPIGTGGDEQYF; DNA: TGCGCCAGCAGCCCCATCGGGACAGGGGGAGACGAGCAGTACTTC
size: -; J: TRBJ2-1; D: TRBD2; V: TRBV14; CDR3: CASSQDPLAASSYNEQFF; DNA: TGTGCCAGCAGCCAAGACCCCCTAGCGGCCAGCTCCTACAATGAGCAGTTCTTC
size: -; J: TRBJ2-7; D: -; V: TRBV27; CDR3: CASSLAGGYEQYF; DNA: TGTGCCAGCAGTTTGGCGGGTGGTTACGAGCAGTACTTC